This TCR beta chain was recovered during a study of T cell responses to AZD1222 COVID-19 vaccine. Findings and caveats of the study: Most donors were white British and more were female, and clonal diversity was possibly underestimated.

With regard to this clone: The antigen is undetermined.

Germline CDR1 and CDR2: SGHKS and YYEKEE (reference sequence). Trimming took 6 bases from V and 2 from J; bases not matched to a gene: 4. The CDR3 contains 13 residues. Sequencing was performed with immunoSEQ multiplex PCR; in TCRdb, only in-frame clones are kept and a portion is missing. The sample contains about 150,000 clones, roughly 90% of which appear only once. This chain joins TRBV5-5 and TRBJ1-2; TRBD1 agrees at 7 bases. Specimen: peripheral blood, collected on day 0 of AZD1222 vaccination. The source of this sequence is an adult in good health. The CDR3 DNA reads TGTGCCAGCACCTCGACAGGGAACTATGGCTACACCTTC. Translating it yields CASTSTGNYGYTF.